This T cell receptor beta chain is from a study of T cell repertoires in cytomegalovirus infection. Study summary: Well-studied HLA-B-restricted CMV epitopes were used in the study alongside recently identified HLA-C-restricted ones. Indications of both CMV infection and matching HLA type were provided by public TCR beta signatures.

A note on this clonotype: Its antigen remains unidentified.

The V and J ends lost 5 bases and 6 bases, in that order; junction bases with no gene match: 7. CDR3 size: 13 residues. Germline lookup yields CDR1 DFQATT and CDR2 SNEGSKA (reference sequence). One entry per CDR3 protein results from TCRdb running MiXCR on the reads. This sample has approximately 600,000 distinct CDR3 sequences, with roughly 42% found just once. The material sequenced was cultured PBMCs, taken from culture after CMV antigen stimulation. This sequence was found in a human donor in good health (CMV status not recorded). Some clones in this sample may be carry-over from other donors' samples. The chain uses TRBV20-1 and TRBJ1-5; TRBD1 matches 7 bases. In DNA, the CDR3 is TGCAGTGCTCGGCAGGGGGTGGTTCAGCCCCAGCATTTT. Translation: CSARQGVVQPQHF.